This TCR beta chain comes out of a study of T cell responses to AZD1222 COVID-19 vaccine. Repertoires were generated with immunoSEQ multiplex PCR, while TCRdb's copy carries only in-frame clones and drops some. The top ten hold roughly 0.99% of the sample, which has 150,000 to 200,000 clones, roughly 93% seen once. V was cut by 1 base and J by 0 bases, with 7 bases left in between. The CDR3 length is 15 residues. CDR1 is LGHDT, CDR2 YNNKEL, per germline (reference sequence). The V gene is TRBV3-1 (or the pseudogene TRBV3-2), the J gene TRBJ2-4; D is unresolved. The sequence came from an adult in good health. The material sequenced was peripheral blood, taken on day 0 of AZD1222 vaccination. CDR3 in amino acids: CASSQARIAKNIQYF. The CDR3 DNA follows: TGTGCCAGCAGCCAAGCCAGAATAGCCAAAAACATTCAGTACTTC.